One and the same sample provided the 30 T cell receptor beta chains below, sequenced in a study of T cells in localized non-small cell lung cancer. Profiling relied on immunoSEQ multiplex PCR, and the TCRdb table lists in-frame clones only, not all of them. The sample has about 920 clones; roughly a fifth are singletons. The sequencing here drew on lung tumor tissue, taken before any cancer treatment. The receptors stem from a male donor at least 60 years old with stage I lung adenocarcinoma.

V is TRBV11-3 and J is TRBJ2-1; 7 positions agree with TRBD1. CDR3 length: 15 amino acids. The germline gives CDR1 SGHNT, CDR2 YENEEA. V gave up 6 bases and J gave up 4 bases; unmatched junction bases: 9. This CDR3 reads CASRRTGVPYNEQFF. The CDR3, as DNA: TGTGCCAGCAGGCGTACAGGGGTCCCATACAATGAGCAGTTCTTC.

The V and J genes are TRBV11-3 and TRBJ2-2; TRBD1 agrees at 7 bases. Germline trimming cut 3 bases from V and 7 bases from J; bases unmatched to any gene: 11. The germline gives CDR1 SGHNT, CDR2 YENEEA. This CDR3 has 16 amino acids. CDR3 coding DNA: TGTGCCAGCAGCTTGCCCCGGGACAGTATTATCGGGGAGCTGTTTTTT. It specifies CASSLPRDSIIGELFF.

There are a few counts of this clone. The CDR3 spells CASNPSFGSNEKLFF. Written as DNA, the CDR3 is TGTGCCAGCAACCCCAGTTTCGGCAGTAATGAAAAACTGTTTTTT. The rearrangement uses TRBV7-6 and TRBJ1-4; D is unclear. CDR1 is SGHVS and CDR2 is FNYEAQ in the germline V gene. This CDR3 is 15 amino acids long. Trimming cost V 7 bases and J 4 bases, with 16 bases left between them.

This clone is judged medium-sized. The same CDR3 also results from other DNA sequences found in this sample. This chain uses TRBV9 with TRBJ2-3; TRBD2 agrees at 13 bases. From germline, CDR1 is SGDLS and CDR2 YYNGEE. The CDR3 loop spans 16 amino acids. Trimming removed 3 bases from V and 3 bases from J; junction bases left unmatched: 4. The CDR3 nucleotides are TGTGCCAGCAGCGGGGGGACTAGCGGGATGACAGATACGCAGTATTTT. As protein: CASSGGTSGMTDTQYF.

The J gene is TRBJ1-1, the V gene TRBV11-3; 7 bases line up with TRBD1. The CDR3 contains 14 residues. Germline values: CDR1 SGHNT, CDR2 YENEEA. V gave up 1 base and J gave up 5 bases; unmatched junction bases: 4. CDR3 sequence reads: CASSLGQGGTEAFF. The CDR3 DNA sequence: TGTGCCAGCAGCTTAGGACAGGGTGGAACTGAAGCTTTCTTT. The full variable domain, its missing parts supplied by reference TRBV11-3 and TRBJ1-1, is EAGVVQSPRYKIIEKKQPVAFWCNPISGHNTLYWYLQNLGQGPELLIRYENEEAVDDSQLPKDRFSAERLKGVDSTLKIQPAELGDSAVYLCASSLGQGGTEAFFGQGTRLTVV.

This clone is medium-sized by share. This chain links TRBV11-3 with TRBJ1-2, with D hard to call. The CDR3 has 16 residues. Trimming removed 4 bases at V and 4 bases at J, with 19 bases between. Germline V gene data show CDR1 as SGHNT and CDR2 as YENEEA. The CDR3, as DNA: TGTGCCAGCAGCTCTTTAGCCCGGGGTGAACCCTATGGCTACACCTTC. This translates into CASSSLARGEPYGYTF.

The CDR3 DNA follows: TGTGCCACCATTGGACGGATACGTAGCACAGATACGCAGTATTTT. Amino acid sequence: CATIGRIRSTDTQYF. The rearrangement uses TRBV6-8 and TRBJ2-3, with D hard to call. V was trimmed by 10 bases and J by 0 bases, leaving 17 bases between them. The CDR3 has 15 amino acids. CDR1 is MNHGY, CDR2 SAAAGT, per germline.

This clone was found a few times. The chain couples TRBV23-1 to TRBJ2-1; TRBD1 aligns across 9 bases. TRBV23-1 is placed among ORFs of uncertain function. There are 15 residues in the CDR3. V gave up 0 bases and J gave up 13 bases; unmatched junction bases: 10. CDR3 sequence reads: CASSQSPGGTGTQFF. CDR3 DNA sequence: TGCGCCAGCAGTCAATCCCCCGGAGGGACAGGGACTCAGTTCTTC.

The chain carries TRBV15 and TRBJ1-4, with unresolved D. This CDR3 region has 16 residues. Per the germline V gene, CDR1 is LNHNV and CDR2 is YYDKDF (reference sequence). Trimming took 0 bases from V and 9 from J, leaving 17 bases between them. This chain's CDR3 is CATSRERVSVVQKLFF. CDR3 DNA: TGTGCCACCAGCAGAGAAAGAGTCTCGGTGGTACAAAAACTGTTTTTT.

In its sample, this clone was seen a few times. The chain has TRBV28 and TRBJ1-2, with 9 bases matching TRBD1. Germline CDR1 is MDHEN and CDR2 is SYDVKM. Trimming cost V 6 bases and J 7 bases; bases outside gene matches: 9. The CDR3 has 14 residues. CDR3 nucleotide sequence: TGTGCCAGCAGGTCTCCCGGGACAGGGAGTGGCTACACCTTC. Protein sequence: CASRSPGTGSGYTF.

This clone is labeled large. The V and J genes are TRBV23-1 and TRBJ2-5; a possible D gene is TRBD1 (5 bases). TRBV23-1 is filed as an ORF, its function uncertain. V was clipped by 7 bases and J by 5 bases, with 29 bases between them. The CDR3 runs to 18 residues. CDR3 loop: CASTQGADNVPDRETQYF. CDR3 nucleotide sequence: TGCGCCAGCACACAAGGGGCGGACAACGTACCGGATCGGGAGACCCAGTACTTC.

The CDR3 here is CASSLLGLAGMETQYF. The CDR3 DNA is TGTGCCAGCAGCCTTCTGGGACTAGCGGGGATGGAGACCCAGTACTTC. The rearrangement uses TRBV11-3 and TRBJ2-5; 13 nucleotides align to TRBD2. This CDR3 is 16 amino acids long. The V segment lost 5 bases and the J segment 5 bases; nucleotides outside the gene matches: 8. Looked up from germline, CDR1 is SGHNT and CDR2 is YENEEA. The full variable domain, with the rest looked up from reference TRBV11-3 and TRBJ2-5, is EAGVVQSPRYKIIEKKQPVAFWCNPISGHNTLYWYLQNLGQGPELLIRYENEEAVDDSQLPKDRFSAERLKGVDSTLKIQPAELGDSAVYLCASSLLGLAGMETQYFGPGTRLLVL.

By frequency in the sample, this clone is large. This chain connects TRBV9 to TRBJ1-1; a weak D match, TRBD1 (5 bases). The CDR3 consists of 12 residues. The V end was cut by 5 bases, the J end by 6 bases, with 11 bases between. The V gene's germline CDR1 is SGDLS and CDR2 YYNGEE. CDR3: CASSDGGSEAFF. The CDR3, as DNA: TGTGCCAGCAGTGACGGGGGATCTGAAGCTTTCTTT.

This clone occurred a few times. The chain has TRBV11-3 and TRBJ2-1, with 7 bases matching TRBD1. The V gene end was trimmed by 0 bases and the J gene end by 5 bases; junction bases not matched to a gene: 4. Germline V gene sequence: CDR1 SGHNT, CDR2 YENEEA. This CDR3 has 15 amino acids. The CDR3 loop reads CASSLETGLNNEQFF. CDR3 nucleotides: TGTGCCAGCAGCTTAGAGACAGGGCTAAACAATGAGCAGTTCTTC.

In nucleotides, the CDR3 is TGTGCCAGCAGTTTACAGGGGACCACAGATACGCAGTATTTT. Its protein product is CASSLQGTTDTQYF. The chain combines TRBV6-8 with TRBJ2-3, with 7 nucleotides matching TRBD1. V shed 4 bases and J 2 bases; nucleotides not matched to a gene: 3. CDR3 size: 14 residues. Germline V gene data show CDR1 as MNHGY and CDR2 as SAAAGT.

This clone is labeled medium-sized. The rearrangement links TRBV6-8 to TRBJ1-2; TRBD1 agrees at 8 bases. Trimming took 7 bases from V and 4 from J; bases not matched to a gene: 8. The germline CDR1 and CDR2 sequences are MNHGY and SAAAGT. The CDR3 runs 14 residues. As DNA, the CDR3 is TGTGCCAGCACCCGGGACAGGTTCGTCTATGGCTACACCTTC. It specifies CASTRDRFVYGYTF.

The chain joins TRBV11-3 to TRBJ2-7; D is unclear. In germline, CDR1 is SGHNT, CDR2 YENEEA. The CDR3 is 14 residues long. V lost 3 bases and J lost 0, with 9 bases in between. The CDR3 reads CASSLPPASYEQYF. CDR3 nucleotide sequence: TGTGCCAGCAGCTTGCCGCCAGCCTCCTACGAGCAGTACTTC.

This clone ranks as large. V is TRBV4-1 and J is TRBJ1-5, with a possible D match to TRBD1 (5 bases). V was trimmed by 4 bases and J by 7 bases, leaving 11 bases between them. CDR3 length: 13 amino acids. Per the germline V gene, CDR1 is MGHRA and CDR2 is YSYEKL. CDR3 region: CASSLGHRQPQHF. CDR3 bases: TGCGCCAGCAGCCTCGGACACCGCCAGCCCCAGCATTTT.

This clone showed up just a few times. This chain joins TRBV11-3 and TRBJ2-2; D not resolved. The CDR3 runs to 18 residues. V was trimmed by 2 bases and J by 0 bases, leaving 16 bases between them. The germline CDR1 and CDR2 sequences are SGHNT and YENEEA. The CDR3 loop is CASSLNPFSRSNTGELFF. CDR3 nucleotide sequence: TGTGCCAGCAGCTTAAATCCGTTCTCGCGCTCGAACACCGGGGAGCTGTTTTTT.

By share of the sample, this clone is medium-sized. The V call is TRBV11-3, the J call TRBJ2-6, with 7 bases identical to TRBD1. CDR1 and CDR2 from the germline V gene are SGHNT and YENEEA. The CDR3 runs to 17 residues. The V segment lost 5 bases and the J segment 0 bases; nucleotides outside the gene matches: 7. The CDR3 DNA reads TGTGCCAGCAGCCGGGGACAGCCACTCTCTGGGGCCAACGTCCTGACTTTC. Encoded protein: CASSRGQPLSGANVLTF.

This clone was observed a handful of times. CDR3 amino acids: CASSYSADQPQHF. DNA for the CDR3: TGTGCCAGCAGTTACTCCGCTGATCAGCCCCAGCATTTT. V usage is TRBV6-8 and J usage is TRBJ1-5; no clear D. CDR3 length: 13 residues. The germline V gene encodes CDR1 MNHGY and CDR2 SAAAGT. The V end lost 0 bases, the J end lost 5 bases, and 5 bases lay between the germline ends.

The V gene is TRBV19, the J gene TRBJ2-7; no definite D call. V dropped 4 bases and J dropped 2 bases, with 9 bases sitting between them. CDR1 and CDR2 (germline): LNHDA, SQIVND (reference sequence). The CDR3 totals 13 residues. The CDR3 sequence is CASSRGETYEQYF. In DNA form, the CDR3 reads TGTGCCAGTAGTAGAGGCGAGACCTACGAGCAGTACTTC.

The chain employs TRBV6-8 and TRBJ1-1; D is ambiguous. Germline loops: CDR1 MNHGY, CDR2 SAAAGT. Trimming shortened V by 6 bases and J by 13 bases, and 21 bases separated the two germline ends. The CDR3 totals 13 residues. The CDR3 loop reads CASSASQQTTVFF. The CDR3 DNA reads as TGTGCCAGCAGCGCCTCCCAACAGACAACCGTTTTCTTT.

This clone ranks as large. The rearrangement uses TRBV28 and TRBJ2-1, with D maybe TRBD2 (5 bases). Germline V lookup: CDR1 MDHEN, CDR2 SYDVKM. The V end was cut by 3 bases, the J end by 8 bases, with 17 bases between. The CDR3 contains 15 residues. CDR3 in amino acids: CASSFGSRKRDEQFF. CDR3 nucleotides: TGTGCCAGCAGTTTTGGGAGCCGAAAGAGGGATGAGCAGTTCTTC.

CDR3 nucleotides: TGTGCCAGCAGCCCCACTGCGGGAGCGGGTAATGAGCAGTTCTTC. Translated: CASSPTAGAGNEQFF. This chain links TRBV14 with TRBJ2-1; 7 bases fit TRBD2. This CDR3 is 15 amino acids long. V gave up 4 bases and J gave up 7 bases; unmatched junction bases: 10. Germline lookup yields CDR1 SGHDN and CDR2 FVKESK.

The chain employs TRBV4-1 and TRBJ1-5; TRBD1 matches at 7 bases. This CDR3 region has 16 residues. V trimming: 4 bases; J trimming: 11 bases; junction bases outside the gene matches: 17. Germline-derived CDR1 and CDR2 are MGHRA and YSYEKL. The CDR3 here is CASSPEGARPGGTQHF. CDR3 in DNA: TGCGCCAGCAGCCCTGAGGGGGCCCGCCCGGGGGGAACCCAGCATTTT.

This clone was counted between two and nine times. The chain links TRBV9 to TRBJ1-1, with D perhaps TRBD1 (5 bases). The CDR3 has 16 residues. CDR1 and CDR2 from the germline V gene are SGDLS and YYNGEE. Between the trimmed V and J ends, which lost 6 bases and 2 bases, there was a span of 20 bases. CDR3 coding DNA: TGTGCCAGCATTCGCCCATGGGGCCAAGGAAACACTGAAGCTTTCTTT. This encodes CASIRPWGQGNTEAFF.

The gene calls are TRBV5-1 and TRBJ2-2, with D possibly TRBD2 on 5 matching bases. V lost 2 bases and J lost 0, with 5 bases in between. This CDR3 has 14 amino acids. CDR1 SGHRS and CDR2 YFSETQ come from the germline V gene. CDR3 coding DNA: TGCGCCAGCAGCTTCGGGGCGAACACCGGGGAGCTGTTTTTT. Encoded protein: CASSFGANTGELFF. Full variable domain (remainder filled in from reference TRBV5-1 and TRBJ2-2): KAGVTQTPRYLIKTRGQQVTLSCSPISGHRSVSWYQQTPGQGLQFLFEYFSETQRNKGNFPGRFSGRQFSNSRSEMNVSTLELGDSALYLCASSFGANTGELFFGEGSRLTVL.

By its share, this clone is medium-sized. This sequence joins TRBV11-3 and TRBJ1-6; D remains ambiguous. The germline V and J ends were trimmed by 1 base and 7 bases, with 11 bases remaining between them. The CDR3 is 15 residues long. CDR1 and CDR2 from the germline V gene are SGHNT and YENEEA. CDR3: CASSLGGRANSPLHF. The CDR3 DNA sequence: TGTGCCAGCAGCTTAGGGGGTAGGGCAAATTCACCCCTCCACTTT.

This clone has a handful of counts. The rearrangement joins TRBV6-8 to TRBJ2-1, with D perhaps matching TRBD1 or TRBD2 (5 bases each). V lost 8 bases and J lost 7, with 18 bases in between. Germline assignment: CDR1 MNHGY and CDR2 SAAAGT. The CDR3 totals 14 residues. CDR3 sequence: CASSSRGERNEQFF. Here the CDR3 DNA reads TGTGCCAGCTCCTCTAGGGGTGAGCGGAATGAGCAGTTCTTC.